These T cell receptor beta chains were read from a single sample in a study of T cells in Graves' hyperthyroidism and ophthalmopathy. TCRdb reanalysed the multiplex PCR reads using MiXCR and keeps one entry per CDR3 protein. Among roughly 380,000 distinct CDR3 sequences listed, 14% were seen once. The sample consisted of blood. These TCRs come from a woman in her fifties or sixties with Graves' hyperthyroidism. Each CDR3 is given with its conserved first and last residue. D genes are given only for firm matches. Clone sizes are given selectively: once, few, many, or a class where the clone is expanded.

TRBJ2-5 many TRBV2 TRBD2 CASSEGSGRETQYF TGTGCCAGCAGTGAAGGGAGCGGGAGAGAGACCCAGTACTTC
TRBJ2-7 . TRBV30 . CAWKPPRTLMAYEQYF TGTGCCTGGAAGCCCCCCAGGACACTGATGGCCTACGAGCAGTACTTC
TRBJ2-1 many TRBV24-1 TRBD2 CATSDPGTSEHNEQFF TGTGCCACCAGTGACCCCGGGACTAGCGAGCACAATGAGCAGTTCTTC
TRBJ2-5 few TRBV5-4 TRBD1 CASSPRDRGLGETQYF TGTGCCAGCAGCCCCCGGGACAGGGGGCTCGGAGAGACCCAGTACTTC
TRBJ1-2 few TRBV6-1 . CASRQRLGRGIYGYTF TGTGCCAGCAGGCAGCGATTAGGCCGGGGGATATATGGCTACACCTTC
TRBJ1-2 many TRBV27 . CASSSAARIAYGYTF TGTGCCAGCAGTTCCGCGGCCAGGATCGCCTATGGCTACACCTTC
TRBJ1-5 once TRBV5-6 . CASSFAAGSNQPQHF TGTGCCAGCAGCTTCGCGGCAGGGAGCAATCAGCCCCAGCATTTT
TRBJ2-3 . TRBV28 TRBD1 CASSDSDRVAYF TGTGCCAGCAGTGATTCGGACAGGGTTGCGTATTTT
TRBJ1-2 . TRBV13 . CASSPRVANYGYTF TGTGCCAGCAGCCCGAGAGTAGCTAACTATGGCTACACCTTC
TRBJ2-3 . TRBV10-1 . CAEPKTGAMWVAQYF TGCGCCGAACCCAAGACAGGCGCGATGTGGGTGGCGCAGTATTTT
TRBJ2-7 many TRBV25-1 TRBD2 CASSEAWEGRWEQYF TGTGCCAGCAGTGAAGCGTGGGAGGGCCGATGGGAGCAGTACTTC
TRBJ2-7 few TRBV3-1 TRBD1 CASSKGQGIYVQYF TGTGCCAGCAGCAAAGGACAGGGTATTTACGTGCAGTACTTC
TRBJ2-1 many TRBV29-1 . CSVLGRGDQSSYNEQFF TGCAGCGTCCTTGGGAGGGGGGACCAAAGCTCCTACAATGAGCAGTTCTTC
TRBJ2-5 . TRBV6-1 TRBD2 CASSPYLHLAGFRETQYF TGTGCCAGCAGTCCCTACCTCCATCTAGCGGGATTTCGAGAGACCCAGTACTTC
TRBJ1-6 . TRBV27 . CASSAGRDSPLHF TGTGCCAGCAGTGCAGGCCGGGACTCACCCCTCCACTTT
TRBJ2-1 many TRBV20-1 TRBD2 CSAPVLGGSSYNEQFF TGCAGTGCTCCCGTTTTGGGCGGGAGCTCCTACAATGAGCAGTTCTTC
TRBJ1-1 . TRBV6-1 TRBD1 CASSGGQGVNTEAFF TGTGCCAGCAGTGGAGGACAGGGGGTGAACACTGAAGCTTTCTTT
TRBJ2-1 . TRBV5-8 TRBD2 CASSAGLAFRYNEQFF TGTGCCAGCAGCGCGGGACTAGCTTTTCGCTACAATGAGCAGTTCTTC
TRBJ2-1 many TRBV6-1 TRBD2 CASRREAYNEQFF TGTGCCAGCAGACGGGAGGCCTACAATGAGCAGTTCTTC
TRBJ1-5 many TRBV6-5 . CASSYDVNQPQHF TGTGCCAGCAGTTACGACGTTAATCAGCCCCAGCATTTT
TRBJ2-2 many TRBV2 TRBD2 CASSPTSGRGTGELFF TGTGCCAGCAGTCCCACTAGCGGGAGGGGTACCGGGGAGCTGTTTTTT
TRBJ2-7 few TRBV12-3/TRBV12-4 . CASSSIGEPYEQYF TGTGCCAGCTCCTCAATTGGGGAACCCTACGAGCAGTACTTC
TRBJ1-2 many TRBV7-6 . CASSSGWGGYTF TGTGCCAGCAGCAGCGGATGGGGTGGCTACACCTTC
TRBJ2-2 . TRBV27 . CASSVGLTGELFF TGTGCCAGCAGTGTAGGGTTGACCGGGGAGCTGTTTTTT
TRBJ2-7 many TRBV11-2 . CASSLDLAKGEQYF TGTGCCAGCAGCTTAGATCTGGCGAAAGGCGAGCAGTACTTC
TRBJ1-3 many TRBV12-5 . CASGSNHGRESSGNTIYF TGTGCTAGTGGTTCAAACCACGGACGGGAGAGCTCTGGAAACACCATATATTTT
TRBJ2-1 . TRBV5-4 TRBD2 CASSWGTSGRALSYNEQFF TGTGCCAGCAGCTGGGGGACTAGCGGGAGGGCCCTCTCCTACAATGAGCAGTTCTTC
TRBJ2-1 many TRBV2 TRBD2 CASSAGLGWNEQFF TGTGCCAGCAGTGCGGGACTAGGTTGGAATGAGCAGTTCTTC
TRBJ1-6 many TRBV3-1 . CASSQDPDSPLHF TGTGCCAGCAGCCAAGATCCGGATTCACCCCTCCACTTT
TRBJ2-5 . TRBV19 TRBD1 CASSSTRRGQVAETQYF TGTGCCAGTAGTTCTACTCGCAGGGGGCAGGTGGCAGAGACCCAGTACTTC
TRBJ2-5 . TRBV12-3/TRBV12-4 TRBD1 CASSYDRGLLRETQYF TGTGCCAGCAGTTACGACAGGGGGCTGCTGAGGGAGACCCAGTACTTC
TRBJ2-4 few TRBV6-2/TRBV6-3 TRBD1 CASRDRGYGIQYF TGTGCCAGCCGGGACAGGGGGTACGGCATTCAGTACTTC
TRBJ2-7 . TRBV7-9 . CASSWDGTYEQYF TGTGCCAGCAGCTGGGACGGAACCTACGAGCAGTACTTC
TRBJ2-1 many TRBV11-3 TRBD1 CASSPEGQGYNEQFF TGTGCCAGCAGCCCCGAGGGACAGGGTTACAATGAGCAGTTCTTC
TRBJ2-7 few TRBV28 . CASSPPHKGGYEQYF TGTGCCAGCAGCCCCCCCCACAAAGGGGGATACGAGCAGTACTTC
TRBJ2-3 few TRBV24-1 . CATSDFEATDTQYF TGTGCCACCAGTGATTTTGAAGCGACAGATACGCAGTATTTT
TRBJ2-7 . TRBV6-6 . CVSSYSGTLSYEQYF TGTGTCAGCAGTTACTCGGGGACACTATCCTACGAGCAGTACTTC
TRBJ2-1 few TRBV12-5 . CASNRVSYNEQFF TGTGCTAGCAACAGGGTCTCCTACAATGAGCAGTTCTTC
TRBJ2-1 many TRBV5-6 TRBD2 CASSSGLAGRLYNEQFF TGTGCCAGCAGCTCCGGACTAGCGGGTCGGCTATACAATGAGCAGTTCTTC
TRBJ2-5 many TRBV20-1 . CSAIDVGHLRGETQYF TGCAGTGCTATCGATGTGGGACACCTGAGGGGAGAGACCCAGTACTTC
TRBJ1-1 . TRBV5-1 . CASSLDQGGTEAFF TGCGCCAGCAGCTTGGATCAGGGAGGCACTGAAGCTTTCTTT
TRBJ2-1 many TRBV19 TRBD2 CASGARGGLEQFF TGTGCCAGTGGTGCGCGGGGGGGCTTGGAGCAGTTCTTC
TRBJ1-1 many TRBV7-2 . CASSPRQRNTEAFF TGTGCCAGCAGCCCCCGACAGAGGAACACTGAAGCTTTCTTT
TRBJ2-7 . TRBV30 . CAWTTSYEQYF TGTGCCTGGACTACCTCCTACGAGCAGTACTTC
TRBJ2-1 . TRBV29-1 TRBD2 CSVEEFLAGVGNEQSF TGCAGCGTTGAAGAGTTTCTAGCGGGAGTGGGCAATGAGCAGTCCTTC
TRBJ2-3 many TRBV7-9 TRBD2 CASSSGTSGSTDTQYF TGTGCCAGCAGCTCCGGGACTAGCGGGAGCACAGATACGCAGTATTTT
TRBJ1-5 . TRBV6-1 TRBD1 CASSCPPDRGEAVRQPQHF TGTGCCAGCAGTTGCCCCCCCGACAGGGGCGAAGCGGTAAGACAGCCCCAGCATTTT
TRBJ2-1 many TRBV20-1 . CSASAYRDRYNEQFF TGCAGTGCTAGCGCGTACCGGGACCGCTACAATGAGCAGTTCTTC
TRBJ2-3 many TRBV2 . CASSEGPDTQYF TGTGCCAGCAGTGAAGGACCAGATACGCAGTATTTT
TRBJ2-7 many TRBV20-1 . CSAEGQGYYEQYF TGCAGCGCAGAGGGTCAGGGCTACTACGAGCAGTACTTC
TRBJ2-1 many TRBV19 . CASSYGFRGANNEQFF TGTGCCAGTAGTTACGGGTTTCGGGGGGCAAACAATGAGCAGTTCTTC
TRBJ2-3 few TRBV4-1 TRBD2 CASSRSTSGSTRTDTQYF TGCGCCAGCAGTCGTTCGACTAGCGGGTCGACCCGGACGGATACGCAGTATTTT
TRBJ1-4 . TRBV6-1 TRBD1 CAIRDSNEKLFF TGTGCCATAAGGGACAGTAATGAAAAACTGTTTTTT
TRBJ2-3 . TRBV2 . CASGEVAQPSTDTQYF TGTGCCAGCGGTGAGGTCGCGCAACCTAGCACAGATACGCAGTATTTT
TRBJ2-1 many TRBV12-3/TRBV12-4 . CASSFGKWGFMGYEQFF TGTGCCAGCAGTTTCGGGAAATGGGGGTTCATGGGATATGAGCAGTTCTTC